One and the same sample provided the 12 T cell receptor beta chains below, sequenced in a study of T cells in Graves' hyperthyroidism and ophthalmopathy (dated 2019 in TCRdb). Library creation used multiplex PCR. Data came from an Illumina HiSeq 2000. The TCR beta CDR3 regions were amplified from the RNA transcripts. For the first round of RT-PCR on the TCR CDR3, the HTBI primer set was used together with the Qiagen OneStep RT-PCR kit. The public reads were reanalyzed by TCRdb: fastp trimming at Q25, MiXCR alignment, in-frame beta chains only. Every distinct CDR3 protein forms one entry, paired with its most common genes and DNA. Here the sample has hundreds of thousands of distinct CDR3 sequences; over 35% occur a single time. The top ten clones comprise around 30% of the sample. Material for sequencing was blood. The receptors derive from a woman in her forties with Graves' hyperthyroidism.

As concerns this clonotype: It is likely a read error, because the conserved phenylalanine at the end of the CDR3 is missing. Because the CDR3's place on the DNA is in doubt, the DNA is left out and the CDR3 is given as listed by TCRdb. The rearrangement uses TRBV20-1 and TRBJ1-2; TRBD1, the D gene given by the table, was not confirmed from the DNA. CDR1 is DFQATT, CDR2 SNEGSKA, per germline (reference sequence). The CDR3 has 13 amino acids, counting both end residues. CDR3 residues: CSAKDRRGGKGWG.

This clonotype was counted at least ten times. This chain joins TRBV7-9 and TRBJ2-6; TRBD1 agrees at 9 bases. Germline CDR1 SEHNR, CDR2 FQNEAQ (reference sequence). This CDR3 has 17 amino acids. V gave up 1 base and J gave up 0 bases; unmatched junction bases: 1. CDR3 amino acids: CASSLGQGGSGANVLTF. DNA of the CDR3: TGTGCCAGCAGCTTAGGACAGGGGGGCTCTGGGGCCAACGTCCTGACTTTC.

At least ten counts were recorded for this clonotype. V gene TRBV18 combines with J gene TRBJ2-7; D call uncertain. The germline gives CDR1 KGHSH, CDR2 LQKENI. The CDR3 length is 12 residues. Trimming took off 8 bases at V and 0 bases at J, with 8 bases between the two ends. The CDR3: CASSPSSYEQYF. The CDR3 coding sequence is TGTGCCAGCAGCCCTAGCTCCTACGAGCAGTACTTC.

This chain joins TRBV18 and TRBJ1-2, with D perhaps TRBD1 (5 bases). The CDR3 has 12 residues. V gave up 0 bases and J gave up 6 bases, with 5 bases separating them. Germline loops: CDR1 KGHSH, CDR2 LQKENI. The CDR3 DNA follows: TGTGCCAGCTCACCACCGGGGGATGGCTACACCTTC. The encoded protein is CASSPPGDGYTF.

The sample holds many counts of this clonotype. This rearrangement joins TRBV2 to TRBJ1-1; D uncertain. Germline V gene data show CDR1 as SNHLY and CDR2 as FYNNEI. The CDR3 is made up of 14 amino acids. Trimming left V 6 bases short and J 0 bases short, with 11 bases between. The CDR3 DNA is TGTGCCAGCAGCTATGGCACTATGAACACTGAAGCTTTCTTT. Amino acids: CASSYGTMNTEAFF. The whole variable domain, remainder taken from reference TRBV2 and TRBJ1-1, is EPEVTQTPSHQVTQMGQEVILRCVPISNHLYFYWYRQILGQKVEFLVSFYNNEISEKSEIFDDQFSVERPDGSNFTLKIRSTKLEDSAMYFCASSYGTMNTEAFFGQGTRLTVV.

This clonotype was seen repeatedly, ten times or more. CDR3 sequence: CASSTHRSAGELFF. The DNA for the CDR3 is TGTGCCAGCAGCACGCATAGATCTGCCGGGGAGCTGTTTTTT. V is TRBV7-2 and J is TRBJ2-2; D is unclear. CDR1 is SGHTA, CDR2 FQGNSA, per germline. The CDR3 contains 14 residues. V was cut by 5 bases and J by 6 bases, with 13 bases left in between.

This clonotype has a count of ten or more. V usage is TRBV20-1 and J usage is TRBJ1-2, with 7 bases fitting TRBD1. Germline CDR1 is DFQATT and CDR2 is SNEGSKA (reference sequence). The CDR3 runs 14 residues. V was clipped by 3 bases and J by 3 bases; unmatched bases: 7. The CDR3 nucleotides are TGCAGTGCTAGCGGAGGGGGCGCAGACTATGGCTACACCTTC. Its translation is CSASGGGADYGYTF.

This clonotype has a count of ten or more. CDR3 DNA sequence: TGTGCCATCAGTGAGTCCCTCGGTAGCAATCAGCCCCAGCATTTT. It is translated as CAISESLGSNQPQHF. The chain has TRBV10-3 and TRBJ1-5; D is uncertain. CDR1 and CDR2 from the germline V gene are ENHRY and SYGVKD. V was cut by 0 bases and J by 0 bases, with 6 bases left in between. The CDR3 sequence is 15 residues long.

The chain carries TRBV2 and TRBJ2-2, with 8 bases that match TRBD1. The germline CDR1 and CDR2 sequences are SNHLY and FYNNEI. With V trimmed by 10 bases and J by 7 bases, 11 bases remained unmatched. The CDR3 contains 14 residues. CDR3: CATSGQGNGGELFF. DNA for the CDR3: TGTGCCACCTCCGGACAGGGAAATGGCGGGGAGCTGTTTTTT.

The V and J genes are TRBV7-2 and TRBJ1-3; D is ambiguous. Germline lookup yields CDR1 SGHTA and CDR2 FQGNSA. CDR3 length: 12 residues. V lost 9 bases, J lost 4 bases, and 10 bases lay in between. CDR3: CASTLGGNTIYF. The CDR3 region has the DNA TGTGCCAGTACCCTCGGGGGAAACACCATATATTTT.

As regards this clonotype: This may arise from a read error, as a much more abundant clone is one base away. This chain links TRBV10-1 with TRBJ2-7; 8 nucleotides align to TRBD2. Germline V CDR1 and CDR2: WNHNN, SYGVQD (reference sequence). The CDR3 totals 17 residues. V lost 3 bases, J lost 0 bases, and 10 bases stayed unmatched. The CDR3 DNA follows: TGCGCCAGCAGTGAACCTCTCGGACTAGCAAGCTCCTACGAGCAGTACTTC. Translating gives CASSEPLGLASSYEQYF.

This clonotype was found many times. The genes are TRBV29-1 and TRBJ2-5; D is unresolved. The CDR3 is made up of 15 amino acids. Germline V gene data show CDR1 as SQVTM and CDR2 as ANQGSEA. V lost 8 bases and J lost 0, with 19 bases in between. The CDR3 region has the DNA TGCAGCACTAAAGCGAAGCTGACGTACCAAGAGACCCAGTACTTC. This gives the protein CSTKAKLTYQETQYF.